This T cell receptor (beta chain) derives from a study of T cell repertoires in cytomegalovirus infection. Study-level background: Public TCR beta signatures were indicative of both CMV infection and a matching HLA type.

A word on this clonotype: Its antigen is undetermined.

Findings and limits, study-wide: Identification of carriers of CMV plus the relevant HLA was achieved through cumulative public TCR beta family frequency. It was HLA-C-restricted CMV-specific TCR beta clonotypes that dominated the response ex vivo.

TCRdb redid the calling of the reads with MiXCR, one entry per CDR3 protein. The table includes approximately 1,000,000 distinct CDR3 sequences, less than 35% detected once. V was shortened by 4 bases and J by 1 base, with 10 bases between the two germline ends. Germline loops: CDR1 SGHDN, CDR2 FVKESK. This CDR3 contains 14 residues. This specimen was cultured CD8+ T cells from PBMCs, taken from culture after CMV antigen stimulation. The chain joins TRBV14 to TRBJ2-5; the D is unclear. The sequence derives from a human donor in good health (CMV status not recorded). Some clones in this sample may be carry-over from other donors' samples. The CDR3 DNA reads as TGTGCCAGCAGCCCTCTAGTCTTCCAAGAGACCCAGTACTTC. This encodes CASSPLVFQETQYF.